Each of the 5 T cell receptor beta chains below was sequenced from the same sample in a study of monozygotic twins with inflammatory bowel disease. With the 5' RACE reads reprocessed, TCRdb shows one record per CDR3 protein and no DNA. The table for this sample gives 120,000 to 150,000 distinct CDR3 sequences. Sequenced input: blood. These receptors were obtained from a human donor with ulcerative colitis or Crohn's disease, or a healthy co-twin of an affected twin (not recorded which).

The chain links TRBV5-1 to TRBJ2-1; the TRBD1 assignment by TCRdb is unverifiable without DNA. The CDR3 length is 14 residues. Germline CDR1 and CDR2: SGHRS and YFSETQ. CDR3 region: CASRSQGAENEQFF.

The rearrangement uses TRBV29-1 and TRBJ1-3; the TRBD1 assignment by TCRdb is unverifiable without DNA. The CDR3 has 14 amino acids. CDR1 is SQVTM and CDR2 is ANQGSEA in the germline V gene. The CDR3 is CSADRDRSGNTIYF.

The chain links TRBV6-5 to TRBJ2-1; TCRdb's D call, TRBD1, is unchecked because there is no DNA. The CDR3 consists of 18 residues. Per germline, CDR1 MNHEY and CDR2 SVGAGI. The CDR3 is CASSPIHPGQGPLNEQFF.

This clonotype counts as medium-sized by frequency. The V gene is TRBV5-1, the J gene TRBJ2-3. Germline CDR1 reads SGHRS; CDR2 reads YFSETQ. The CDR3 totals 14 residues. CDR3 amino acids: CASSLDGYGDTQYF. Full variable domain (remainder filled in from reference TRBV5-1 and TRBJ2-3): KAGVTQTPRYLIKTRGQQVTLSCSPISGHRSVSWYQQTPGQGLQFLFEYFSETQRNKGNFPGRFSGRQFSNSRSEMNVSTLELGDSALYLCASSLDGYGDTQYFGPGTRLTVL.

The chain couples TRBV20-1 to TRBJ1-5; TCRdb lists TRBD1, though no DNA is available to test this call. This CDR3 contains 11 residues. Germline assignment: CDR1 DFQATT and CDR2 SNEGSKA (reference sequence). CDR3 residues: CSARDIPGHHF.